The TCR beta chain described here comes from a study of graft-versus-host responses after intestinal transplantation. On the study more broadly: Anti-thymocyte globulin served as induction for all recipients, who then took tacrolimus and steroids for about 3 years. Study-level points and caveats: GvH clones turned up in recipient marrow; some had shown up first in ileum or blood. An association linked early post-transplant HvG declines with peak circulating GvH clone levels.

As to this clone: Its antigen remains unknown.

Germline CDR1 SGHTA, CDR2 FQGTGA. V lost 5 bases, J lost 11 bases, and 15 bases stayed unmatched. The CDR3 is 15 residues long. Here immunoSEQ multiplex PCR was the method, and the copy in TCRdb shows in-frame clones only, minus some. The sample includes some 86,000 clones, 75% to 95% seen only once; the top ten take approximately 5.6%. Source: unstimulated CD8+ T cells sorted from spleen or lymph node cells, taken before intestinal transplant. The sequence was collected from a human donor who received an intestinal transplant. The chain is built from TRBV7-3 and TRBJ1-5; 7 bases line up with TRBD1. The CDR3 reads CASSRGGASQGAQHF. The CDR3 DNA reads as TGTGCCAGCAGCCGAGGTGGCGCCAGCCAGGGGGCCCAGCATTTT.